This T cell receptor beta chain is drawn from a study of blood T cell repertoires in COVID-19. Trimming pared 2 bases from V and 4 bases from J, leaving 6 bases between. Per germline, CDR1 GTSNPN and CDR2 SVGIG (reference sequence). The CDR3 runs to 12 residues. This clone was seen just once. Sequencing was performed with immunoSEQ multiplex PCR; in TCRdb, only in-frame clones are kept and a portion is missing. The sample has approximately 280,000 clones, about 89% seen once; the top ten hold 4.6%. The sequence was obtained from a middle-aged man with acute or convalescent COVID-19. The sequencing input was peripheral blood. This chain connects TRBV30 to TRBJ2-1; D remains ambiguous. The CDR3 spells CAWSQRYNEQFF. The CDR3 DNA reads TGTGCCTGGAGTCAGAGGTACAATGAGCAGTTCTTC.